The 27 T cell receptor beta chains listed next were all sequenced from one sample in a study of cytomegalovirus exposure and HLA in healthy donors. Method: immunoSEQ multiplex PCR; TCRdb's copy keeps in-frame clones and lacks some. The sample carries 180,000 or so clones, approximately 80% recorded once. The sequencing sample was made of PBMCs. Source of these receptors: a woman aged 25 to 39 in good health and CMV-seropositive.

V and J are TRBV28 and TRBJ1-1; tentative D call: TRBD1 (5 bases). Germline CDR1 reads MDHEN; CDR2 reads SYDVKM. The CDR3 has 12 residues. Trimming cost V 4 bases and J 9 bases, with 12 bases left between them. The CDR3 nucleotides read TGTGCCAGCAGTTCCGGTAACAGGAAAGCTTTCTTT. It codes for CASSSGNRKAFF.

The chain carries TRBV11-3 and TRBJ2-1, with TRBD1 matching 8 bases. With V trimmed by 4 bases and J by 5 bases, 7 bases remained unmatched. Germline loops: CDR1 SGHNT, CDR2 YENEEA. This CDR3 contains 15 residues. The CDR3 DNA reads TGTGCCAGCAGCTCATACGGGACAGGAAACAATGAGCAGTTCTTC. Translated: CASSSYGTGNNEQFF.

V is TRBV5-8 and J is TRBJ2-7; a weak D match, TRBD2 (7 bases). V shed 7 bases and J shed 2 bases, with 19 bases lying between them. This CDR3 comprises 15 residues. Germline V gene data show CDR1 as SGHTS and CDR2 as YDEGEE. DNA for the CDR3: TGTGCCAGCGCTGGGGGGGGCCCCGAACCCTACGAGCAGTACTTC. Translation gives CASAGGGPEPYEQYF. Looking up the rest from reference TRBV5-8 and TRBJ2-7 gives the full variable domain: EAGVTQSPTHLIKTRGQQATLRCSPISGHTSVYWYQQALGLGLQFLLWYDEGEERNRGNFPPRFSGRQFPNYSSELNVNALELEDSALYLCASAGGGPEPYEQYFGPGTRLTVT.

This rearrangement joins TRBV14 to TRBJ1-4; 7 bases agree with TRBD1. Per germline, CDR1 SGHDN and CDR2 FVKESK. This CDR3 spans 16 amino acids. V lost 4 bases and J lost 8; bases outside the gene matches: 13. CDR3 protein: CASSRRDRSFGEKLFF. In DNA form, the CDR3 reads TGTGCCAGCAGCCGGCGGGACAGATCGTTTGGAGAAAAACTGTTTTTT.

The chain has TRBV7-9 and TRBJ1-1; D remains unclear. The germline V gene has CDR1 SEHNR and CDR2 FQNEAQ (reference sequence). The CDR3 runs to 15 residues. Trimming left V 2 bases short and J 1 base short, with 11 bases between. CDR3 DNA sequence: TGTGCCAGCAGCTTACTCCGGGAGCGGAACACTGAAGCTTTCTTT. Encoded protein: CASSLLRERNTEAFF.

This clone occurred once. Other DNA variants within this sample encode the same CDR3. In DNA, the CDR3 is TGCGCCAGCAGCTTGGCAGGGTCCTACGAGCAGTACTTC. Translating it yields CASSLAGSYEQYF. The rearrangement uses TRBV5-1 and TRBJ2-7, with D perhaps matching TRBD1 (5 bases). Looked up from germline, CDR1 is SGHRS and CDR2 is YFSETQ. The CDR3 is made up of 13 amino acids. Deletions cut 0 bases from V and 1 base from J, with 5 bases between.

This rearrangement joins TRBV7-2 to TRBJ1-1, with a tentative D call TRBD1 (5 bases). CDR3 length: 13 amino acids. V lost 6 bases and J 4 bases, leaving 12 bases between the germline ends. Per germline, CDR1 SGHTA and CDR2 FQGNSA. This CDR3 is CASSNVQGTEAFF. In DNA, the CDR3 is TGTGCCAGCAGTAATGTCCAGGGCACTGAAGCTTTCTTT.

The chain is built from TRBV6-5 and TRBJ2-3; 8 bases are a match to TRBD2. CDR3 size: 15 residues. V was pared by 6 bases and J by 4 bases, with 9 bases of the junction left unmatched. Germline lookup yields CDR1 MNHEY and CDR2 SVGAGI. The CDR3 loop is CASRTHGRAPDTQYF. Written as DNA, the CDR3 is TGTGCCAGCAGAACACACGGGAGGGCCCCAGATACGCAGTATTTT.

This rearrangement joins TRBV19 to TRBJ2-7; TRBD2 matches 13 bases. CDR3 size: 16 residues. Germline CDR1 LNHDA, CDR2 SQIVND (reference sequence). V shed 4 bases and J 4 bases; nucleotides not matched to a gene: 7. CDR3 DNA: TGTGCCAGTAGTAGCCCACTAGCGGGAGGGCCTTACGAGCAGTACTTC. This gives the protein CASSSPLAGGPYEQYF.

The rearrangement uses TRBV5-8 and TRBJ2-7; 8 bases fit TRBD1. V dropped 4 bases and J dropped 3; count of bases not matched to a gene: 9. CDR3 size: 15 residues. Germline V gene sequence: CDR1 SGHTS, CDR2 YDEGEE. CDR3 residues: CASSPRRQGFYEQYF. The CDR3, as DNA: TGTGCCAGCAGCCCGAGGAGACAGGGGTTCTACGAGCAGTACTTC.

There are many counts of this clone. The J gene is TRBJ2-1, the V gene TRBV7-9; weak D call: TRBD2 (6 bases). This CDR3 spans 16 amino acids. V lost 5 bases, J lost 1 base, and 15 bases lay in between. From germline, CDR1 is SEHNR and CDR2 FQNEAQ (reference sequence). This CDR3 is CASSRPRDSSYNEQFF. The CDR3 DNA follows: TGTGCCAGCAGCCGACCACGGGACTCGTCCTACAATGAGCAGTTCTTC.

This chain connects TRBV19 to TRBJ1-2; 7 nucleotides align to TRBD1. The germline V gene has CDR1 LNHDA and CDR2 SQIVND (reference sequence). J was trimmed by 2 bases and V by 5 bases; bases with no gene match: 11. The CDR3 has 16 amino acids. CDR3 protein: CASSVPGQPPNYGYTF. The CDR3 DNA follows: TGTGCCAGTAGTGTTCCGGGACAGCCCCCGAACTATGGCTACACCTTC.

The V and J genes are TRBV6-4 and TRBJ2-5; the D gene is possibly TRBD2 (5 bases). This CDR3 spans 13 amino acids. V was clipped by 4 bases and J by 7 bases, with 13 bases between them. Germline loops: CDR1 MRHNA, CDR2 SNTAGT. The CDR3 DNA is TGTGCCAGCAGTGTAGAGAGAGGAGGGACCCAGTACTTC. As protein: CASSVERGGTQYF.

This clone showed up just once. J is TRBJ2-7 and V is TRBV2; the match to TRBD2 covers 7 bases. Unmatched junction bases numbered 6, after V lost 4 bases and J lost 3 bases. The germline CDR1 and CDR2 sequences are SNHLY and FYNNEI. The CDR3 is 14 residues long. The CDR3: CASSAAGVVYEQYF. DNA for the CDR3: TGTGCCAGCAGTGCGGCGGGAGTTGTCTACGAGCAGTACTTC.

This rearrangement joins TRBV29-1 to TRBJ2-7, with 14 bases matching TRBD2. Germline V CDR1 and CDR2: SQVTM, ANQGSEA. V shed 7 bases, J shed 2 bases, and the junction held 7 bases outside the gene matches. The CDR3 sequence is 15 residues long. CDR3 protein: CSARGLAGEAYEQYF. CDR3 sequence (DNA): TGCAGCGCACGGGGACTAGCGGGAGAGGCCTACGAGCAGTACTTC.

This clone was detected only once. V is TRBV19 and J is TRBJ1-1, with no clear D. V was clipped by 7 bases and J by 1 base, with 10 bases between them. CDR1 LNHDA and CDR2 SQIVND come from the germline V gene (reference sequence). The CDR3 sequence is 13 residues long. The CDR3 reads CASTYGRNTEAFF. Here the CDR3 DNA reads TGTGCCAGTACCTATGGTAGGAACACTGAAGCTTTCTTT. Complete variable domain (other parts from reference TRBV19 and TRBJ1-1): DGGITQSPKYLFRKEGQNVTLSCEQNLNHDAMYWYRQDPGQGLRLIYYSQIVNDFQKGDIAEGYSVSREKKESFPLTVTSAQKNPTAFYLCASTYGRNTEAFFGQGTRLTVV.

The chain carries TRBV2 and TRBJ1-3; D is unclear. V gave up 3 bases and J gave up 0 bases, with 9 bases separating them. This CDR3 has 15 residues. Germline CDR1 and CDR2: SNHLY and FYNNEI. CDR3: CASSEGARSGNTIYF. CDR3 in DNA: TGTGCCAGCAGTGAGGGCGCCCGCTCTGGAAACACCATATATTTT.

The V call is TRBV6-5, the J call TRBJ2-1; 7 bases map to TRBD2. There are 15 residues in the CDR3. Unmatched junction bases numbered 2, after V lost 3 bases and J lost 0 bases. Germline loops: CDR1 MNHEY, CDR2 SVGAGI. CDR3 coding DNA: TGTGCCAGCAGTTATCTAGCGGCCTCCTACAATGAGCAGTTCTTC. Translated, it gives CASSYLAASYNEQFF.

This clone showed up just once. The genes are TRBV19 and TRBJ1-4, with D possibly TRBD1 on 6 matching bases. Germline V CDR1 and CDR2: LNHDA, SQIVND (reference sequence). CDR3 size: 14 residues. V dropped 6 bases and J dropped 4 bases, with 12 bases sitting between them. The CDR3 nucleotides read TGTGCCAGTAGGGGACACCGGGATAATGAAAAACTGTTTTTT. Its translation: CASRGHRDNEKLFF.

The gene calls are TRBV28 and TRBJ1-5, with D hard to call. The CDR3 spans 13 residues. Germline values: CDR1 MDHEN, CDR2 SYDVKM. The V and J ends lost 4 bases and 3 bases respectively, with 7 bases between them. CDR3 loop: CASSYRVNQPQHF. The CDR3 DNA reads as TGTGCCAGCAGTTACAGAGTCAATCAGCCCCAGCATTTT.

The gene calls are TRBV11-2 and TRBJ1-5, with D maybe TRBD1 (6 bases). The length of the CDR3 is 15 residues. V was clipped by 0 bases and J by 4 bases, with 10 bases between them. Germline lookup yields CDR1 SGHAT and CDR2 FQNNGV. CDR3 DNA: TGTGCCAGCAGCTTAGAAGGGACACAAAATCAGCCCCAGCATTTT. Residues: CASSLEGTQNQPQHF.

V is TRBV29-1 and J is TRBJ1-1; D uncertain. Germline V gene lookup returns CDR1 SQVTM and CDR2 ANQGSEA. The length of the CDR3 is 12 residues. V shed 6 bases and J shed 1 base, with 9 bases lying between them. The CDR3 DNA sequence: TGCAGCGTGACATATGGGAACACTGAAGCTTTCTTT. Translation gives CSVTYGNTEAFF.

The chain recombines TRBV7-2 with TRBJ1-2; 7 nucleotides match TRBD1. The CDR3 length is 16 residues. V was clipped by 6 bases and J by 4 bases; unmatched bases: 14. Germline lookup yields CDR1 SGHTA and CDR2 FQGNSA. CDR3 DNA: TGTGCCAGCAGTCAGACAGGGCTGGTATTGTCCTATGGCTACACCTTC. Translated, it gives CASSQTGLVLSYGYTF.

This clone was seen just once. CDR3 coding DNA: TGTGCCAGCAGGTTGACATCAAGGAACTATGGCTACACCTTC. Amino acid sequence: CASRLTSRNYGYTF. The chain couples TRBV27 to TRBJ1-2; no clear D gene. CDR1 is MNHEY and CDR2 is SMNVEV in the germline V gene (reference sequence). Trimming removed 6 bases at V and 2 bases at J, with 13 bases between. CDR3 length: 14 amino acids.

The CDR3 sequence: CASSLQLMNTEAFF. The CDR3 region has the DNA TGTGCCAGCAGCCTCCAGTTAATGAACACTGAAGCTTTCTTT. The chain joins TRBV7-9 to TRBJ1-1; D gene ambiguous. The CDR3 runs 14 residues. CDR1 and CDR2 (germline): SEHNR, FQNEAQ (reference sequence). The ends were cut back, 5 bases at V and 0 bases at J, with 10 bases in the middle.

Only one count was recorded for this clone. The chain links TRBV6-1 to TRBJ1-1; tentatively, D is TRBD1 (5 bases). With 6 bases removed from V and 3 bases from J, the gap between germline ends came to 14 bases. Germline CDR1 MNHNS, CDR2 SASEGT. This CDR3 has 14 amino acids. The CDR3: CASSLQTEDTEAFF. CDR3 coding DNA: TGTGCCAGCAGCCTCCAGACAGAGGACACTGAAGCTTTCTTT.

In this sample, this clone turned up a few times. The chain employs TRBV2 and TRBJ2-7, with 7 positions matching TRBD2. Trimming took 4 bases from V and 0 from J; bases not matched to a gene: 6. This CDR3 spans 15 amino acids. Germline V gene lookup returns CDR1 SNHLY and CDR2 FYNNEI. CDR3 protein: CASSVPAGASYEQYF. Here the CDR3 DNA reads TGTGCCAGCAGTGTTCCTGCGGGAGCCTCCTACGAGCAGTACTTC.